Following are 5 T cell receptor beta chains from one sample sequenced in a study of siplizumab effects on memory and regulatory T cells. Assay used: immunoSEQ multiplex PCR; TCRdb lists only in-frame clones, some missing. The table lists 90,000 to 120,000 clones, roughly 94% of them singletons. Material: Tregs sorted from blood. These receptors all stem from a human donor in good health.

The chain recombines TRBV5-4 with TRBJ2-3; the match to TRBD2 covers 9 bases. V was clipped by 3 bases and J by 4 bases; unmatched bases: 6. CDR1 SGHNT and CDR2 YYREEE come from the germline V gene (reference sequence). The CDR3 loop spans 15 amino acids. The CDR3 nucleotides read TGTGCCAGCAGCTACGGGGGCGGGAGGGCAGATACGCAGTATTTT. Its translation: CASSYGGGRADTQYF.

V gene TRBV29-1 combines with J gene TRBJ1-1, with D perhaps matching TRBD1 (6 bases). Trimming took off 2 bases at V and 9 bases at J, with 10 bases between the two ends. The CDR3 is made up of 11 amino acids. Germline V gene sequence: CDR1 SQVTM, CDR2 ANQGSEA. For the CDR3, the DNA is TGCAGCGTTGAATACAGGGTCCAAGCTTTCTTT. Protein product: CSVEYRVQAFF.

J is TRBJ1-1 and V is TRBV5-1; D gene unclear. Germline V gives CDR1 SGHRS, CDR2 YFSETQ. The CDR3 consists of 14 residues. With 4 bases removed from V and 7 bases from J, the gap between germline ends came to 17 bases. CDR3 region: CASSLEAGTGEAFF. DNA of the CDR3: TGCGCCAGCAGCCTGGAGGCGGGAACGGGTGAAGCTTTCTTT.

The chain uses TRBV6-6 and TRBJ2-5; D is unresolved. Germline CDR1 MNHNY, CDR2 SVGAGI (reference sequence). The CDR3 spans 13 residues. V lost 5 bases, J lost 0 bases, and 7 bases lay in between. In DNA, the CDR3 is TGTGCCAGCAGTCCGAGGAACCAAGAGACCCAGTACTTC. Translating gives CASSPRNQETQYF.

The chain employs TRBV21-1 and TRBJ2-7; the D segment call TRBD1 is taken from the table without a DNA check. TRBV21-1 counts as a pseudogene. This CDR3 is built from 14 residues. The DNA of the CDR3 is TGTGCCAGCAGCAGACCGACAGGCACCTACGAGCAGTACTTC. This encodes CASSRPTGTYEQYF.